The next 20 T cell receptor beta chains were all read from a single sample in a study of T cells after yellow fever vaccination. TCRdb re-analysed the 5' RACE reads in MiXCR, keeping a single row per CDR3 protein. The sample has 550,000 to 750,000 distinct CDR3 sequences; roughly 12% are singletons. The material was PBMCs, obtained on the day of the yellow fever booster vaccination. Every receptor here comes from a man between 25 and 39 years old who received the YFV17D yellow fever vaccine.

DNA for the CDR3: TGCAGTGCTAGAGATCCGGCAGGGCGGGGGGAGACCCAGTACTTC. Translation: CSARDPAGRGETQYF. This chain connects TRBV20-1 to TRBJ2-5; 7 bases are a match to TRBD2. V was clipped by 0 bases and J by 5 bases; unmatched bases: 9. Germline CDR1 is DFQATT and CDR2 is SNEGSKA (reference sequence). The CDR3 has 15 residues.

V and J are TRBV3-1 and TRBJ2-1; unclear D gene. With 0 bases removed from V and 3 bases from J, the gap between germline ends came to 12 bases. The CDR3 has 16 residues. CDR1 and CDR2 from the germline V gene are LGHDT and YNNKEL (reference sequence). The CDR3 reads CASSQEPLNHYNEQFF. CDR3 nucleotide sequence: TGTGCCAGCAGCCAAGAGCCTCTGAACCACTACAATGAGCAGTTCTTC.

This sequence joins TRBV6-5 and TRBJ2-7; D possibly corresponds to TRBD1 (6 bases). The V and J ends lost 3 bases and 2 bases respectively, with 17 bases between them. The CDR3 extends over 16 amino acids. Germline CDR1 reads MNHEY; CDR2 reads SVGAGI. The CDR3 DNA reads as TGTGCCAGCAGTTATCTGGGGACACCTGGCGCCTACGAGCAGTACTTC. It specifies CASSYLGTPGAYEQYF.

This clonotype was detected a few times. The rearrangement joins TRBV9 to TRBJ2-2, with a possible D match to TRBD1 (6 bases). CDR1 is SGDLS and CDR2 is YYNGEE in the germline V gene. CDR3 length: 22 residues. V lost 2 bases to trimming and J lost 1 base, with 30 bases between them. The CDR3 DNA is TGTGCCAGCAGCGTTCCGTACGACGACCCCCGTGGGGGACACTTGAACACCGGGGAGCTGTTTTTT. It specifies CASSVPYDDPRGGHLNTGELFF. Complete variable domain (other parts from reference TRBV9 and TRBJ2-2): DSGVTQTPKHLITATGQRVTLRCSPRSGDLSVYWYQQSLDQGLQFLIQYYNGEERAKGNILERFSAQQFPDLHSELNLSSLELGDSALYFCASSVPYDDPRGGHLNTGELFFGEGSRLTVL.

This chain links TRBV20-1 with TRBJ2-1, with TRBD1 matching over 8 bases. J was trimmed by 8 bases and V by 5 bases; bases with no gene match: 8. Germline V gene data show CDR1 as DFQATT and CDR2 as SNEGSKA (reference sequence). The CDR3 length is 13 residues. The DNA for the CDR3 is TGCAGTGCTGGGGGACAGGTTGACGATGAGCAGTTCTTC. Amino acid sequence: CSAGGQVDDEQFF.

This rearrangement joins TRBV7-9 to TRBJ2-7, with TRBD2 matching over 12 bases. The CDR3 runs 16 residues. Losses at the gene ends were 5 bases for V and 5 bases for J; bases not matched to a gene: 10. Looked up from germline, CDR1 is SEHNR and CDR2 is FQNEAQ (reference sequence). The CDR3 loop is CASSRQRSSGRDEQYF. The CDR3 nucleotides read TGTGCCAGCAGCCGGCAGCGGTCTAGCGGGAGGGACGAGCAGTACTTC. Complete variable domain (other parts from reference TRBV7-9 and TRBJ2-7): DTGVSQNPRHKITKRGQNVTFRCDPISEHNRLYWYRQTLGQGPEFLTYFQNEAQLEKSRLLSDRFSAERPKGSFSTLEIQRTEQGDSAMYLCASSRQRSSGRDEQYFGPGTRLTVT.

This clonotype was seen a few times. This sequence joins TRBV5-1 and TRBJ2-5, with D maybe TRBD1 (5 bases). CDR1 is SGHRS, CDR2 YFSETQ, per germline. V was clipped by 3 bases and J by 5 bases, with 20 bases between them. This CDR3 has 16 residues. CDR3 residues: CASSSGAVTAGETQYF. The CDR3 region has the DNA TGCGCCAGCAGCTCGGGCGCGGTGACAGCCGGGGAGACCCAGTACTTC.

This chain links TRBV28 with TRBJ2-7; 9 nucleotides match TRBD1. This CDR3 region has 15 residues. V lost 5 bases and J lost 7; bases outside the gene matches: 12. CDR1 is MDHEN and CDR2 is SYDVKM in the germline V gene. CDR3 nucleotides: TGTGCCAGCAGTAGGGACAGGGCCGGTCCCTGGGAGCAGTACTTC. It codes for CASSRDRAGPWEQYF.

This clonotype has a handful of counts. This chain joins TRBV5-6 and TRBJ2-2, with unresolved D. This CDR3 spans 14 amino acids. Germline V CDR1 and CDR2: SGHDT, YYEEEE. Trimming took off 4 bases at V and 5 bases at J, with 12 bases between the two ends. CDR3 coding DNA: TGTGCCAGCAGCCCCGTCGGGCGGACCGGGGAGCTGTTTTTT. This codes for CASSPVGRTGELFF. The full variable domain, with the rest looked up from reference TRBV5-6 and TRBJ2-2, is DAGVTQSPTHLIKTRGQQVTLRCSPKSGHDTVSWYQQALGQGPQFIFQYYEEEERQRGNFPDRFSGHQFPNYSSELNVNALLLGDSALYLCASSPVGRTGELFFGEGSRLTVL.

This rearrangement joins TRBV5-8 to TRBJ2-7; perhaps TRBD1 as D (5 bases). The CDR3 loop spans 14 amino acids. Germline V gene sequence: CDR1 SGHTS, CDR2 YDEGEE. Trimming cost V 1 base and J 5 bases, with 13 bases left between them. The CDR3 DNA is TGTGCCAGCAGCTTGATAGGGGATCTCGACGAGCAGTACTTC. This translates into CASSLIGDLDEQYF.

This clonotype was seen a handful of times. The chain couples TRBV2 to TRBJ2-5; D may be TRBD1 or TRBD2 (6 bases each). The V gene lost 5 bases and the J gene lost 4 bases, with 14 bases spanning the gap. The germline V gene has CDR1 SNHLY and CDR2 FYNNEI. This CDR3 is 14 amino acids long. Written as DNA, the CDR3 is TGTGCCAGCAGTCCCCGTCCGGGGGCAGAGACCCAGTACTTC. Encoded protein: CASSPRPGAETQYF.

Concerning this clonotype: At one end the junction does not follow the germline gene, possibly because of a read error. The chain has TRBV7-9 and TRBJ1-1; TRBD1 matches 10 bases. Germline CDR1 SEHNR, CDR2 FQNEAQ (reference sequence). The CDR3 length is 15 residues. CDR3 nucleotides: TGTGCCAGCAGCTTCGGGACAGGGGTCTCCGCTGAAGATTTCTTT. This encodes CASSFGTGVSAEDFF.

The V gene is TRBV6-2 or TRBV6-3, the J gene TRBJ2-1; D unclear. Germline assignment: CDR1 MNHEY and CDR2 SVGEGT. The CDR3 contains 11 residues. Trimming cost V 7 bases and J 6 bases, with 7 bases left between them. In DNA form, the CDR3 reads TGTGCCAGCAATAACGGCAATGAGCAGTTCTTC. It encodes CASNNGNEQFF.

J is TRBJ1-2 and V is TRBV6-1; the D gene is possibly TRBD1 (5 bases). V was clipped by 6 bases and J by 2 bases, with 13 bases between them. Germline CDR1 MNHNS, CDR2 SASEGT. The CDR3 has 14 residues. The chain's CDR3 is CASSPRQLNYGYTF. DNA for the CDR3: TGTGCCAGCAGCCCTAGACAGCTAAACTATGGCTACACCTTC.

This rearrangement joins TRBV12-3 or TRBV12-4 to TRBJ1-2; D not certain. This CDR3 is 17 amino acids long. V was pared by 10 bases and J by 3 bases, with 27 bases between. CDR3 amino acids: CATKLDVGQSVYYGYTF. The CDR3 DNA sequence: TGTGCCACCAAACTCGACGTTGGGCAATCAGTATACTATGGCTACACCTTC.

This clonotype was detected a few times. V usage is TRBV18 and J usage is TRBJ2-3; 7 bases are shared with TRBD2. The CDR3 spans 16 residues. From germline, CDR1 is KGHSH and CDR2 LQKENI. V was pared by 2 bases and J by 2 bases, with 7 bases of the junction left unmatched. CDR3 in DNA: TGTGCCAGCTCACCAGCGGGGGATAGAAACACAGATACGCAGTATTTT. Translation gives CASSPAGDRNTDTQYF.

The CDR3: CASSSSTGEREQYF. The CDR3 DNA reads as TGTGCCAGCAGCTCGTCGACAGGGGAGAGGGAGCAGTACTTC. The rearrangement joins TRBV7-2 to TRBJ2-7; 8 bases agree with TRBD1. Germline V gives CDR1 SGHTA, CDR2 FQGNSA. The CDR3 sequence is 14 residues long. The junction had 9 bases not matched to a gene; V was cut back by 4 bases and J by 7 bases.

This clonotype has more than one count but fewer than ten. The chain employs TRBV7-2 and TRBJ1-5; tentatively, D is TRBD1 (6 bases). CDR1 SGHTA and CDR2 FQGNSA come from the germline V gene. Trimming shortened V by 5 bases and J by 2 bases, and 13 bases separated the two germline ends. CDR3 length: 15 amino acids. For the CDR3, the DNA is TGTGCCAGCAGCCCCCAGGGGATAGGCAATCAGCCCCAGCATTTT. Its protein product is CASSPQGIGNQPQHF.

There are a few counts of this clonotype. V and J are TRBV5-6 and TRBJ1-1; TRBD1 agrees at 9 bases. Germline V gene lookup returns CDR1 SGHDT and CDR2 YYEEEE. The V and J ends lost 2 bases and 1 base, in that order; junction bases with no gene match: 9. CDR3 length equals 17 residues. CDR3 sequence: CASSFRGTGRPNTEAFF. The CDR3 nucleotides are TGTGCCAGCAGCTTCAGAGGGACAGGGAGACCGAACACTGAAGCTTTCTTT.

The chain links TRBV6-2 or TRBV6-3 to TRBJ2-2, with 14 nucleotides matching TRBD2. From germline, CDR1 is MNHEY and CDR2 SVGEGT. This CDR3 comprises 15 residues. Germline trimming cut 6 bases from V and 7 bases from J; bases unmatched to any gene: 4. The CDR3, as DNA: TGTGCCAGCAGCACCGGGACTAGCGGGAGCGGGGAGCTGTTTTTT. Its translation: CASSTGTSGSGELFF.